This TCR beta chain was found in a study of metastatic and nonmetastatic thyroid tumors. Looking at the study overall: Blood and tumor or nodule tissue repertoires from malignant and benign thyroid patients were compared. The study, taken as a whole, reports: According to reports, the diversity of TCR beta was significantly higher in malignant thyroid tumors than in benign nodules, and this held in both blood and tumor samples.

Trimming stripped 1 base from V and 7 bases from J, with 11 bases between. This CDR3 has 13 residues. Germline V lookup: CDR1 LNHDA, CDR2 SQIVND (reference sequence). Per the original data handling: The authors used CDR3 differences across clinicopathological groups to build a distant-metastasis classifier for papillary thyroid cancer. MiXCR was used by TCRdb to re-call the PCR reads. TCRdb, not the original authors, processed these V and J calls. This table has under 15,000 clones, around 21% appearing once. This clone qualifies as medium-sized. Its cognate antigen is unknown. Thyroid surgery was performed in patients who had received no treatment beforehand.

J is TRBJ2-7 and V is TRBV19; D call uncertain. The receptor comes from a female donor with papillary thyroid cancer or a benign thyroid nodule (not recorded which). Some clones in this sample may be carry-over from other donors' samples. Sequenced input: adjacent normal tissue. This CDR3 reads CASSIVSFGEQYF. The DNA of the CDR3 is TGTGCCAGTAGTATAGTTTCATTCGGGGAGCAGTACTTC.